This section outlines one T cell receptor beta chain sequence together with its context. How the authors handled the data: Quantification of nucleated cells was approximated via reference gene primer amplification. Clones were read by immunoSEQ multiplex PCR, and TCRdb kept only the in-frame ones, dropping some. V, J and clone size reflect that table, while D and trimming were determined from the DNA. Found here are approximately 250,000 clones, 70% to 90% of them singletons; the top ten hold around 0.97%. The data were taken from a study of blood T cell repertoires in COVID-19. Study-level information: Collection of acute and convalescent COVID-19 samples took place in the United States, Italy and Spain. In each case, the material was cDNA or gDNA derived from T cells, B-cell-depleted T cells, or PBMCs.

Germline assignment: CDR1 SGDLS and CDR2 YYNGEE. V shed 3 bases and J shed 14 bases, with 15 bases lying between them. This CDR3 spans 13 amino acids. This chain uses TRBV9 with TRBJ1-6; D might be TRBD1 (6 bases). The sequence came from a man in his forties with acute or convalescent COVID-19. Sequenced material: peripheral blood. In nucleotides, the CDR3 is TGTGCCAGCAGCGCAGAAGGGGGTCCGGCCCTCCACTTT. This translates into CASSAEGGPALHF.